The sequence of this T cell receptor (beta chain) was determined in a study of blood T cell repertoires in COVID-19. This clone came up a few times. In the source study's methods: Nucleated cell counts were estimated from reference gene primer amplification. The assay was immunoSEQ multiplex PCR, and TCRdb's table has in-frame clones only and misses some. V, J and clone size were drawn from that table, and D and trimming were deduced from the DNA. The sample has tens of thousands of clones, 70% to 90% seen once. This CDR3 is 15 amino acids long. Deletions cut 7 bases from V and 0 bases from J, with 13 bases between. Germline CDR1 LNHDA, CDR2 SQIVND (reference sequence).

This sequence joins TRBV19 and TRBJ1-3; TRBD1 is a possible D gene (5 bases). The sample consisted of peripheral blood. This clonotype originated in a woman older than 75 with acute or convalescent COVID-19. The CDR3 sequence: CASTLQAFSGNTIYF. Here the CDR3 DNA reads TGTGCCAGTACCCTACAGGCATTCTCTGGAAACACCATATATTTT.